This note documents a single T cell receptor beta chain sequence. The record originates from a study of blood T cell repertoires in COVID-19. Overall study: Sites across the United States, Italy and Spain contributed samples from acute and convalescent COVID-19. The cDNA or gDNA used as material had been derived from T cells, B-cell-depleted T cells, or PBMCs.

V lost 1 base and J lost 0, with 10 bases in between. Germline V gene sequence: CDR1 GTSNPN, CDR2 SVGIG (reference sequence). The CDR3 is made up of 15 amino acids. As originally analysed: For nucleated cells, counts were estimated from reference gene primer amplification. Profiled with immunoSEQ multiplex PCR; TCRdb holds only in-frame clones, not every one. That table supplies the V and J calls and clone size; D and trimming were determined from the DNA. This table has 220,000 or so clones, approximately 85% appearing once. The clonotype was recovered from a man aged 50 to 59 who had recovered from COVID-19. The sequenced material came from peripheral blood. The rearrangement joins TRBV30 to TRBJ1-3; no reliable D call. CDR3 sequence: CAWSGGISSGNTIYF. The CDR3 DNA is TGTGCCTGGAGTGGCGGGATAAGCTCTGGAAACACCATATATTTT.